Shown below are 6 T cell receptor beta chains from a single sample sequenced in a study of T cell responses to AZD1222 COVID-19 vaccine. Clones were sequenced by immunoSEQ multiplex PCR, and TCRdb holds only the in-frame ones, with some missing. The sample records around 150,000 clones, around 92% being singletons. Here the sequenced sample was peripheral blood, taken on day 0 of MenACWY control vaccination. The receptors were gathered from an adult in good health.

The J gene is TRBJ2-2, the V gene TRBV5-1; D is uncertain. There are 17 residues in the CDR3. Germline CDR1 SGHRS, CDR2 YFSETQ. V shed 0 bases and J shed 6 bases, with 18 bases lying between them. CDR3 in DNA: TGCGCCAGCAGCTTGGAGGGCGGCGACCATGGGGCCGGGGAGCTGTTTTTT. The encoded protein is CASSLEGGDHGAGELFF. The full variable domain, in which reference TRBV5-1 and TRBJ2-2 provide the parts outside the CDR3, is KAGVTQTPRYLIKTRGQQVTLSCSPISGHRSVSWYQQTPGQGLQFLFEYFSETQRNKGNFPGRFSGRQFSNSRSEMNVSTLELGDSALYLCASSLEGGDHGAGELFFGEGSRLTVL.

This clone was counted once. The V call is TRBV7-3, the J call TRBJ1-6; D is unresolved. Trimming stripped 2 bases from V and 7 bases from J, with 12 bases between. Looked up from germline, CDR1 is SGHTA and CDR2 is FQGTGA. The CDR3 loop spans 15 amino acids. The chain's CDR3 is CASSLVGPGNSPLHF. In nucleotides, the CDR3 is TGTGCCAGCAGCTTAGTAGGGCCGGGGAATTCACCCCTCCACTTT. The full variable domain, completed using reference TRBV7-3 and TRBJ1-6, is GAGVSQTPSNKVTEKGKYVELRCDPISGHTALYWYRQSLGQGPEFLIYFQGTGAADDSGLPNDRFFAVRPEGSVSTLKIQRTERGDSAVYLCASSLVGPGNSPLHFGNGTRLTVT.

Worth noting for this clone: In the same sample, other DNA sequences code for this CDR3. The genes are TRBV7-2 and TRBJ1-6; possible D gene TRBD1, 5 bases. Trimming removed 3 bases from V and 4 bases from J, with 7 bases in between. The CDR3 runs to 14 residues. Looked up from germline, CDR1 is SGHTA and CDR2 is FQGNSA. The CDR3 loop reads CASSLGPYNSPLHF. The CDR3 bases are TGTGCCAGCAGCTTGGGACCGTATAATTCACCCCTCCACTTT.

This chain connects TRBV5-6 to TRBJ1-2; 7 bases map to TRBD1. V shed 0 bases, J shed 5 bases, and the junction held 1 base outside the gene matches. The CDR3 is 13 residues long. Germline V gene sequence: CDR1 SGHDT, CDR2 YYEEEE. DNA of the CDR3: TGTGCCAGCAGCTTGGACAGGGGTTATGGCTACACCTTC. Protein sequence: CASSLDRGYGYTF.

The rearrangement joins TRBV7-3 to TRBJ2-2; 11 bases map to TRBD2. In germline, CDR1 is SGHTA, CDR2 FQGTGA. The length of the CDR3 is 16 residues. V shed 5 bases and J 6 bases; nucleotides not matched to a gene: 8. The CDR3 DNA is TGTGCCAGCAGCCCCCGACTAGCGGGAAATCCCGGGGAGCTGTTTTTT. It encodes CASSPRLAGNPGELFF.

CDR3 DNA sequence: TGTGCCAGCAGCCAACAAGGTCACTCCTACAATGAGCAGTTCTTC. It translates to CASSQQGHSYNEQFF. J is TRBJ2-1 and V is TRBV3-1 (or the pseudogene TRBV3-2); D remains ambiguous. Germline V CDR1 and CDR2: LGHDT, YNNKEL (reference sequence). V lost 2 bases to trimming and J lost 0 bases, with 8 bases between them. CDR3 length equals 15 residues.